These 22 T cell receptor beta chains share one sample of origin, sequenced in a study of shared clonotypes between healthy human individuals. Produced via immunoSEQ multiplex PCR; TCRdb's table is partial and in-frame only. This table has roughly 2.4 million clones, nearly 97% appearing once. The specimen sequenced was naive CD4+ T cells sorted from blood. The subset denotes: CD45RA+ positively selected. The receptor source for this set is a man between 18 and 29 years old in good health.

V and J are TRBV7-2 and TRBJ1-5, with D unresolved. The germline V and J ends were trimmed by 1 base and 0 bases, with 7 bases remaining between them. Germline CDR1 and CDR2: SGHTA and FQGNSA. The CDR3 extends over 15 amino acids. CDR3 amino acids: CASSLDSASNQPQHF. DNA of the CDR3: TGTGCCAGCAGCTTAGATTCGGCTAGCAATCAGCCCCAGCATTTT. The entire variable domain, with the rest obtained from reference TRBV7-2 and TRBJ1-5, is as follows: GAGVSQSPSNKVTEKGKDVELRCDPISGHTALYWYRQSLGQGLEFLIYFQGNSAPDKSGLPSDRFSAERTGGSVSTLTIQRTQQEDSAVYLCASSLDSASNQPQHFGDGTRLSIL.

CDR3 sequence reads: CASSLGRGYTF. The CDR3 DNA follows: TGTGCCAGCAGTTTAGGGAGGGGCTACACCTTC. The V and J genes are TRBV28 and TRBJ1-2; D unresolved. Germline values: CDR1 MDHEN, CDR2 SYDVKM. V lost 2 bases, J lost 8 bases, and 6 bases lay in between. The CDR3 runs to 11 residues.

This chain joins TRBV5-4 and TRBJ2-1; 10 nucleotides agree with TRBD2. The length of the CDR3 is 15 residues. The germline gives CDR1 SGHNT, CDR2 YYREEE (reference sequence). The ends lost 3 bases at V and 5 bases at J; junction bases unmatched: 5. The CDR3 sequence: CASSSSGSRDNEQFF. DNA of the CDR3: TGTGCCAGCAGCTCTAGCGGGAGTAGGGACAATGAGCAGTTCTTC.

The gene calls are TRBV27 and TRBJ2-3; D not resolved. CDR1 and CDR2 from the germline V gene are MNHEY and SMNVEV (reference sequence). Trimming took 6 bases from V and 0 from J, leaving 10 bases between them. This CDR3 region has 14 residues. The CDR3 spells CASRARGSTDTQYF. The CDR3 nucleotides are TGTGCCAGCAGGGCCCGCGGTAGCACAGATACGCAGTATTTT.

This clone was found once. The V gene is TRBV6-1, the J gene TRBJ1-5; TRBD1 might be the D (6 bases). The CDR3 loop spans 17 amino acids. Germline CDR1 is MNHNS and CDR2 is SASEGT. V lost 2 bases and J lost 3, with 17 bases in between. The CDR3 sequence: CASSEKPGGRYNQPQHF. CDR3 DNA sequence: TGTGCCAGCAGTGAAAAGCCGGGGGGGCGATACAATCAGCCCCAGCATTTT.

This chain uses TRBV2 with TRBJ2-3, with 9 bases identical to TRBD1. The CDR3 is 20 residues long. Germline values: CDR1 SNHLY, CDR2 FYNNEI. V lost 2 bases and J lost 2; bases outside the gene matches: 17. The CDR3 here is CASSEPYGTGLRAPTDTQYF. The CDR3 coding sequence is TGTGCCAGCAGTGAACCGTACGGGACAGGGCTAAGGGCCCCCACAGATACGCAGTATTTT.

V is TRBV19 and J is TRBJ2-6, with no clear D. The CDR3 runs 14 residues. V shed 6 bases and J shed 1 base, with 7 bases lying between them. The germline CDR1 and CDR2 sequences are LNHDA and SQIVND (reference sequence). The CDR3 DNA reads TGTGCCAGTAGGTGGTTATCTGGGGCCAACGTCCTGACTTTC. Its translation is CASRWLSGANVLTF. The full variable domain, its missing parts supplied by reference TRBV19 and TRBJ2-6, is DGGITQSPKYLFRKEGQNVTLSCEQNLNHDAMYWYRQDPGQGLRLIYYSQIVNDFQKGDIAEGYSVSREKKESFPLTVTSAQKNPTAFYLCASRWLSGANVLTFGAGSRLTVL.

This chain links TRBV25-1 with TRBJ1-3; no clear D gene. The CDR3 loop spans 16 amino acids. Germline V gives CDR1 MGHDK, CDR2 SYGVNS. The germline V and J ends were trimmed by 1 base and 0 bases, with 10 bases remaining between them. CDR3 sequence reads: CASSESRQSSGNTIYF. The CDR3 DNA follows: TGTGCCAGCAGTGAATCCCGTCAAAGCTCTGGAAACACCATATATTTT.

The rearrangement uses TRBV12-5 and TRBJ2-7, with 9 bases fitting TRBD2. Germline trimming cut 5 bases from V and 5 bases from J; bases unmatched to any gene: 7. Germline lookup yields CDR1 LGHNT and CDR2 FRNRAP. The CDR3 is 14 residues long. CDR3 nucleotide sequence: TGTGCTAGTGGTGTTCTAGCGGGGACGAACGAGCAGTACTTC. This codes for CASGVLAGTNEQYF.

The genes are TRBV9 and TRBJ1-3, with a weak D call TRBD1 (5 bases). Trimming took 4 bases from V and 2 from J, leaving 19 bases between them. CDR1 SGDLS and CDR2 YYNGEE come from the germline V gene. This CDR3 is 17 amino acids long. The CDR3 region is CASSSRGEGGPGNTIYF. The CDR3 region has the DNA TGTGCCAGCAGCTCCCGAGGGGAGGGTGGGCCTGGAAACACCATATATTTT.

The chain carries TRBV10-2 and TRBJ1-4; D is uncertain. The ends were cut back, 7 bases at V and 0 bases at J, with 12 bases in the middle. This CDR3 has 15 residues. Germline V gene lookup returns CDR1 WSHSY and CDR2 SAAADI. CDR3 protein: CASTLNHATNEKLFF. CDR3 DNA sequence: TGCGCCAGCACTCTGAATCATGCAACTAATGAAAAACTGTTTTTT.

This chain links TRBV9 with TRBJ1-3; no definite D call. Germline CDR1 is SGDLS and CDR2 is YYNGEE. The ends were cut back, 3 bases at V and 0 bases at J, with 16 bases in the middle. The CDR3 runs to 17 residues. This CDR3 reads CASSDSPTSSSGNTIYF. The DNA of the CDR3 is TGTGCCAGCAGCGACAGTCCGACCTCAAGCTCTGGAAACACCATATATTTT.

This chain uses TRBV7-2 with TRBJ2-1; D gene ambiguous. This CDR3 contains 14 residues. The germline CDR1 and CDR2 sequences are SGHTA and FQGNSA. The V end was cut by 3 bases, the J end by 6 bases, with 12 bases between. In DNA form, the CDR3 reads TGTGCCAGCAGCTTTCCGGGCCCTGGCAATGAGCAGTTCTTC. Residues: CASSFPGPGNEQFF.

To note about this clone: The sample contains more than one DNA sequence encoding this CDR3. This chain joins TRBV28 and TRBJ1-2, with a possible D match to TRBD1 (6 bases). V was shortened by 5 bases and J by 5 bases, with 15 bases between the two germline ends. The CDR3 contains 14 residues. CDR1 and CDR2 (germline): MDHEN, SYDVKM. CDR3 protein: CASSLGQTLYGYTF. The CDR3 DNA follows: TGTGCCAGCAGTCTCGGACAGACCCTATATGGCTACACCTTC.

The V call is TRBV7-3, the J call TRBJ1-3; 7 bases agree with TRBD1. With 8 bases clipped from V and 0 bases from J, the junction kept 19 bases outside the gene matches. CDR1 is SGHTA, CDR2 FQGTGA, per germline. The CDR3 is made up of 19 amino acids. The CDR3 bases are TGTGCCAGCCCCGTCGCGGGGACAGAGACTTTTACCTCTGGAAACACCATATATTTT. This encodes CASPVAGTETFTSGNTIYF.

The rearrangement links TRBV2 to TRBJ2-5; the D gene is possibly TRBD2 (6 bases). The germline V gene encodes CDR1 SNHLY and CDR2 FYNNEI. V was trimmed by 7 bases and J by 7 bases, leaving 16 bases between them. The CDR3 sequence is 13 residues long. As DNA, the CDR3 is TGTGCCAGCAAAGATCGAGAGGGAGGGACCCAGTACTTC. Translating it yields CASKDREGGTQYF.

The rearrangement links TRBV6-6 to TRBJ1-2, with 7 bases matching TRBD1. Germline CDR1 is MNHNY and CDR2 is SVGAGI (reference sequence). The CDR3 is 16 residues long. The V and J ends lost 2 bases and 4 bases, in that order; junction bases with no gene match: 10. CDR3 sequence: CASSYPPGQLFYGYTF. CDR3 nucleotides: TGTGCCAGCAGTTACCCTCCGGGACAGCTTTTCTATGGCTACACCTTC.

This chain joins TRBV7-2 and TRBJ2-7, with D perhaps matching TRBD1 (6 bases). V lost 7 bases and J lost 6, with 13 bases in between. The CDR3 extends over 12 amino acids. The germline gives CDR1 SGHTA, CDR2 FQGNSA. As DNA, the CDR3 is TGTGCCAGCAACCAGGGGATTGGCGAGCAGTACTTC. Its translation: CASNQGIGEQYF. The variable domain in full, with the rest retrieved from reference TRBV7-2 and TRBJ2-7, is GAGVSQSPSNKVTEKGKDVELRCDPISGHTALYWYRQSLGQGLEFLIYFQGNSAPDKSGLPSDRFSAERTGGSVSTLTIQRTQQEDSAVYLCASNQGIGEQYFGPGTRLTVT.

The chain links TRBV28 to TRBJ1-2; 10 positions agree with TRBD1. Germline CDR1 reads MDHEN; CDR2 reads SYDVKM. This CDR3 has 15 residues. V lost 7 bases to trimming and J lost 4 bases; unmatched junction nucleotides: 9. The CDR3 is CASMTGGGFGYGYTF. CDR3 coding DNA: TGTGCCAGCATGACAGGGGGCGGTTTTGGCTATGGCTACACCTTC.

The chain joins TRBV12-2 to TRBJ2-7; the table calls TRBD1, which could not be checked here. TRBV12-2 is classified as a pseudogene. The CDR3 totals 17 residues. The CDR3 region has the DNA TGTGCAAGTCGCTTAGTCCTAGGGGAAAAAACCCCCTACGAGCAGTACTTC. Protein sequence: CASRLVLGEKTPYEQYF.

This clone was seen once. The same CDR3 is also encoded by other DNA sequences in this sample. The chain uses TRBV28 and TRBJ2-5; TRBD2 matches at 7 bases. This CDR3 is built from 12 residues. The J segment lost 5 bases and the V segment lost 4 bases, leaving 1 base of the junction unmatched. Germline V CDR1 and CDR2: MDHEN, SYDVKM. Written as DNA, the CDR3 is TGTGCCAGCAGTTCCGGGGGGGAGACCCAGTACTTC. Translated, it gives CASSSGGETQYF.

V usage is TRBV12-2 and J usage is TRBJ2-3; TRBD1, the D gene given by the table, was not confirmed from the DNA. TRBV12-2 is recorded as a pseudogene. This CDR3 region has 16 residues. The CDR3 sequence is CASRPLMPGGTDTQYF. CDR3 coding DNA: TGTGCAAGTCGCCCACTGATGCCAGGGGGCACAGATACGCAGTATTTT.